This T cell receptor beta chain appears in the sequencing data of a study of T cells after posttransplantation cyclophosphamide. General study points: Later blood repertoires were often dominated by clones from the donor CD8+ memory compartment. Blood and skin or GI T cell repertoires showed limited TRB overlap. Recipient CMV seropositivity and CMV reactivation strongly tracked TRB clonality.

A marrow graft followed busulfan-fludarabine conditioning, with cyclophosphamide on days +3 and +4. Sequenced by immunoSEQ multiplex PCR; TCRdb stores in-frame clones only, minus some. The repertoire consists of around 7,000 clones, none detected only once. This clone was seen ten or more times. The antigen remains unidentified. The CDR3 has 14 amino acids. The V gene's germline CDR1 is MDHEN and CDR2 SYDVKM. V shed 3 bases and J shed 2 bases, with 11 bases lying between them. The chain links TRBV28 to TRBJ2-7; D may be TRBD1 (5 bases). This TCR was recovered from a female patient between 50 and 60 years old who received an allogeneic stem cell transplant from an unrelated donor, was CMV-positive, and had acute GVHD only. Part of the T cells may come from the graft donor. The specimen comprised PBMCs, sampled after allogeneic stem cell transplant with posttransplant cyclophosphamide. The CDR3 reads CASSLMDKPYEQYF. CDR3 coding DNA: TGTGCCAGCAGTTTGATGGACAAACCCTACGAGCAGTACTTC.